This TCR beta chain stems from a study of blood T cell repertoires in COVID-19. The repertoire was sequenced with immunoSEQ multiplex PCR; TCRdb's copy has only in-frame clones and lacks some. The sample includes about 260,000 clones, 80% to 90% seen only once; the top ten take 3.5% to 5%. The study drew participants aged about 18 to 90 years from 20 to 30 US areas. Germline values: CDR1 LNHDA, CDR2 SQIVND (reference sequence). The CDR3 covers 17 residues. Trimming cost V 4 bases and J 4 bases, with 20 bases left between them. This clonotype originated in a man between 25 and 39 years old with acute COVID-19. Sequenced: PBMCs or T cells enriched from blood (not recorded which). The chain uses TRBV19 and TRBJ1-5; D gene ambiguous. The CDR3 reads CASSTRRTGVGNQPQHF. The CDR3 nucleotides read TGTGCCAGTAGTACTCGACGGACCGGGGTTGGGAATCAGCCCCAGCATTTT.